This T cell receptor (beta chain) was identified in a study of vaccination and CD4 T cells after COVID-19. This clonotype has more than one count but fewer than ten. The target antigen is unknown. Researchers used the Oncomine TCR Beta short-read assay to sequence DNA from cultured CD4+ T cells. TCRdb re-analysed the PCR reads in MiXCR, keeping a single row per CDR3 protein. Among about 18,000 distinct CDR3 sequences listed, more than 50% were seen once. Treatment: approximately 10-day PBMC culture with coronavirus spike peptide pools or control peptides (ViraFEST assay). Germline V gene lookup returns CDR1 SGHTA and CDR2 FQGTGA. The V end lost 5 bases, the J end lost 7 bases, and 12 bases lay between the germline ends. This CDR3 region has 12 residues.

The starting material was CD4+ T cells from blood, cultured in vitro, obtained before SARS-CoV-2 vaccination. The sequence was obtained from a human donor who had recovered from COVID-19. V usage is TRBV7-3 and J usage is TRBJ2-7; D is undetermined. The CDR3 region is CASSPDGREQYF. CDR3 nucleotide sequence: TGTGCCAGCAGCCCCGACGGTCGGGAGCAGTACTTC.